A selection of T cell receptor beta chains follows, all from one sample in a study of Ad26.COV2.S vaccination and SARS-CoV-2 variants. The data were produced by immunoSEQ multiplex PCR, yet TCRdb's version contains in-frame clones alone and is incomplete. The sample records roughly 270,000 clones, about 89% being singletons. The sequencing here drew on peripheral blood, taken in a trial of Ad26.COV2.S vaccine versus placebo. These receptors were collected from a person between 18 and 59 years old who received the Ad26.COV2.S COVID-19 vaccine or a placebo. Each CDR3 is given with its conserved first and last residue. The D gene is left open where the match is weak. The listing skips clone size in some rows; elsewhere it reads once, few, many or a size class.

clone size: few
J gene: TRBJ2-2
D gene: NA
CDR3 length: 17
V gene: TRBV7-3
CDR3 DNA: TGTGCCAGCAGCTTAAGTGGCCCGGGGCCGGGCACCGGGGAGCTGTTTTTT
CDR3 protein: CASSLSGPGPGTGELFF

clone size: NA
J gene: TRBJ2-3
D gene: NA
CDR3 length: 13
V gene: TRBV5-1
CDR3 DNA: TGCGCCACCTCAAGCGGAAGCACAGATACGCAGTATTTT
CDR3 protein: CATSSGSTDTQYF

clone size: NA
J gene: TRBJ1-4
D gene: NA
CDR3 length: 14
V gene: TRBV6-6
CDR3 DNA: TGTGCCAGCAGTCTCGGCGGTAGTAATGAAAAACTGTTTTTT
CDR3 protein: CASSLGGSNEKLFF

clone size: NA
J gene: TRBJ1-1
D gene: TRBD1
CDR3 length: 15
V gene: TRBV19
CDR3 DNA: TGTGCCAGTAGTATCTGGACAGGGGAGAACACTGAAGCTTTCTTT
CDR3 protein: CASSIWTGENTEAFF

clone size: NA
J gene: TRBJ2-1
D gene: TRBD1
CDR3 length: 14
V gene: TRBV10-3
CDR3 DNA: TGTGCCATCAGTGGGCTCACAGGGGGCAATGAGCAGTTCTTC
CDR3 protein: CAISGLTGGNEQFF

clone size: NA
J gene: TRBJ1-2
D gene: TRBD1
CDR3 length: 15
V gene: TRBV7-3
CDR3 DNA: TGTGCCAGCAGCTTGGTAGGACAGGATGGTAATGGCTACACCTTC
CDR3 protein: CASSLVGQDGNGYTF

clone size: NA
J gene: TRBJ1-1
D gene: TRBD1
CDR3 length: 15
V gene: TRBV7-8
CDR3 DNA: TGTGCCAGCAGCTCTACGAACAGGGGGAACACTGAAGCTTTCTTT
CDR3 protein: CASSSTNRGNTEAFF

clone size: NA
J gene: TRBJ2-3
D gene: NA
CDR3 length: 12
V gene: TRBV10-3
CDR3 DNA: TGTGCCATCAGTGCAACGGAAGATACGCAGTATTTT
CDR3 protein: CAISATEDTQYF

clone size: NA
J gene: TRBJ1-1
D gene: NA
CDR3 length: 13
V gene: TRBV5-5
CDR3 DNA: TGTGCCAGCCGCTTGAGCTGGAACACTGAAGCTTTCTTT
CDR3 protein: CASRLSWNTEAFF

clone size: NA
J gene: TRBJ2-6
D gene: NA
CDR3 length: 16
V gene: TRBV5-1
CDR3 DNA: TGCGCCAGCAGCTTGGGACAAATCTCTGGGGCCAACGTCCTGACTTTC
CDR3 protein: CASSLGQISGANVLTF

clone size: NA
J gene: TRBJ1-4
D gene: NA
CDR3 length: 11
V gene: TRBV3-1/TRBV3-2
CDR3 DNA: TGTGCCAGCAGCCAAGAGACGGGTATGGTTTTT
CDR3 protein: CASSQETGMVF

clone size: NA
J gene: TRBJ1-2
D gene: TRBD1
CDR3 length: 16
V gene: TRBV4-1
CDR3 DNA: TGCGCCAGCAGCCCCCTTGGACAGGGCGATAACTATGGCTACACCTTC
CDR3 protein: CASSPLGQGDNYGYTF

clone size: NA
J gene: TRBJ2-3
D gene: NA
CDR3 length: 15
V gene: TRBV30
CDR3 DNA: TGTGCCTGGACTCCGCCGGAGAAATGGTGGGATACGCAGTATTTT
CDR3 protein: CAWTPPEKWWDTQYF

clone size: NA
J gene: TRBJ1-1
D gene: TRBD1
CDR3 length: 14
V gene: TRBV29-1
CDR3 DNA: TGCAGCGTTGAACGGCAGGGGGCAGGGACTGAAGCTTTCTTT
CDR3 protein: CSVERQGAGTEAFF

clone size: NA
J gene: TRBJ2-1
D gene: NA
CDR3 length: 14
V gene: TRBV7-6
CDR3 DNA: TGTGCCAGCAGCAGGGGGAAGGTTAGGAATGAGCAGTTCTTC
CDR3 protein: CASSRGKVRNEQFF

clone size: NA
J gene: TRBJ2-2
D gene: NA
CDR3 length: 15
V gene: TRBV18
CDR3 DNA: TGTGCCAGCTCACCTCGGGCGGGGAACACCGGGGAGCTGTTTTTT
CDR3 protein: CASSPRAGNTGELFF

clone size: NA
J gene: TRBJ2-1
D gene: NA
CDR3 length: 15
V gene: TRBV19
CDR3 DNA: TGTGCCAGTAGTACTCTATCTAGCGACTACAATGAGCAGTTCTTC
CDR3 protein: CASSTLSSDYNEQFF

clone size: NA
J gene: TRBJ1-2
D gene: TRBD1
CDR3 length: 13
V gene: TRBV20-1
CDR3 DNA: TGCAGTGCTAGTAGAGACAGGGAGTATGGCTACACCTTC
CDR3 protein: CSASRDREYGYTF

clone size: NA
J gene: TRBJ1-5
D gene: NA
CDR3 length: 13
V gene: TRBV19
CDR3 DNA: TGTGCCAGTAGTATTCTACGTGATCAGCCCCAGCATTTT
CDR3 protein: CASSILRDQPQHF

clone size: NA
J gene: TRBJ2-5
D gene: NA
CDR3 length: 16
V gene: TRBV5-6
CDR3 DNA: TGTGCCAGCAGCTTGCGGCACCTAGGAGCCCTCGGAACCCAGTACTTC
CDR3 protein: CASSLRHLGALGTQYF

clone size: NA
J gene: TRBJ2-3
D gene: NA
CDR3 length: 13
V gene: TRBV6-1
CDR3 DNA: TGTGCCAGCAGCCCCGCGATTGGGGATACGCAGTATTTT
CDR3 protein: CASSPAIGDTQYF

clone size: once
J gene: TRBJ2-2
D gene: NA
CDR3 length: 13
V gene: TRBV7-8
CDR3 DNA: TGTGCCAGCAGCTTTGGTGTATCCGGGGAGCTGTTTTTT
CDR3 protein: CASSFGVSGELFF

clone size: NA
J gene: TRBJ2-7
D gene: NA
CDR3 length: 14
V gene: TRBV6-1
CDR3 DNA: TGTGCCAGCAGTGAAAGTCCGCTGAGGAACGAGCAGTACTTC
CDR3 protein: CASSESPLRNEQYF

clone size: NA
J gene: TRBJ1-1
D gene: NA
CDR3 length: 16
V gene: TRBV2
CDR3 DNA: TGTGCCAGCAGTTTCGCTGAGGGCAGGCGGGACACTGAAGCTTTCTTT
CDR3 protein: CASSFAEGRRDTEAFF

clone size: NA
J gene: TRBJ1-5
D gene: NA
CDR3 length: 16
V gene: TRBV11-2
CDR3 DNA: TGTGCCAGCAGCTTAGATGTAGGAAATAGCAATCAGCCCCAGCATTTT
CDR3 protein: CASSLDVGNSNQPQHF

clone size: NA
J gene: TRBJ1-2
D gene: TRBD1
CDR3 length: 15
V gene: TRBV27
CDR3 DNA: TGTGCCAGCAGTTCAGGGGGGAGCCTAGGCTATGGCTACACCTTC
CDR3 protein: CASSSGGSLGYGYTF

clone size: NA
J gene: TRBJ1-4
D gene: TRBD1
CDR3 length: 17
V gene: TRBV9
CDR3 DNA: TGTGCCAGCAGCGCCTCGGACGGACAGGGGGCTAATGAAAAACTGTTTTTT
CDR3 protein: CASSASDGQGANEKLFF

clone size: NA
J gene: TRBJ2-3
D gene: TRBD1
CDR3 length: 15
V gene: TRBV5-6
CDR3 DNA: TGTGCCAGCAGCTTGGTAGACAGGGCGGTCGATACGCAGTATTTT
CDR3 protein: CASSLVDRAVDTQYF

clone size: few
J gene: TRBJ1-2
D gene: NA
CDR3 length: 15
V gene: TRBV6-6
CDR3 DNA: TGTGCCAGCAGTCCAAACCTAGGTTGGGACTATGGCTACACCTTC
CDR3 protein: CASSPNLGWDYGYTF

clone size: NA
J gene: TRBJ2-5
D gene: TRBD1
CDR3 length: 15
V gene: TRBV7-2
CDR3 DNA: TGTGCCAGCAGCTCCTCGGGACAGGATCAAGAGACCCAGTACTTC
CDR3 protein: CASSSSGQDQETQYF

clone size: NA
J gene: TRBJ1-5
D gene: NA
CDR3 length: 14
V gene: TRBV7-9
CDR3 DNA: TGTGCCAGCAGCTTAGGTAACGGCAATCAGCCCCAGCATTTT
CDR3 protein: CASSLGNGNQPQHF

clone size: once
J gene: TRBJ1-4
D gene: NA
CDR3 length: 14
V gene: TRBV18
CDR3 DNA: TGTGCCAGCTCTCCTTCGGGACCTAGTGAAAAACTGTTTTTT
CDR3 protein: CASSPSGPSEKLFF

clone size: NA
J gene: TRBJ1-3
D gene: NA
CDR3 length: 14
V gene: TRBV6-1
CDR3 DNA: TGTGCCAGCAGTGAAGGAGGGACTGGAAACACCATATATTTT
CDR3 protein: CASSEGGTGNTIYF

clone size: NA
J gene: TRBJ2-3
D gene: NA
CDR3 length: 16
V gene: TRBV7-2
CDR3 DNA: TGTGCCAGCAGCTTAGAGGGGGGAACCGGCACAGATACGCAGTATTTT
CDR3 protein: CASSLEGGTGTDTQYF

clone size: NA
J gene: TRBJ2-5
D gene: NA
CDR3 length: 13
V gene: TRBV20-1
CDR3 DNA: TGCAGTGCTAGTTGGGGGGTTGGGGAGACCCAGTACTTC
CDR3 protein: CSASWGVGETQYF

clone size: NA
J gene: TRBJ1-5
D gene: NA
CDR3 length: 16
V gene: TRBV18
CDR3 DNA: TGTGCCAGCTCACCAAGCACTCAAAATAGCAATCAGCCCCAGCATTTT
CDR3 protein: CASSPSTQNSNQPQHF

clone size: NA
J gene: TRBJ1-2
D gene: NA
CDR3 length: 12
V gene: TRBV12-3/TRBV12-4
CDR3 DNA: TGTGCCAGCAGTTTGAATAGCTATGGCTACACCTTC
CDR3 protein: CASSLNSYGYTF

clone size: NA
J gene: TRBJ1-2
D gene: NA
CDR3 length: 15
V gene: TRBV7-2
CDR3 DNA: TGTGCCAGCAGCTTAGGGTCAGGACCTAACTATGGCTACACCTTC
CDR3 protein: CASSLGSGPNYGYTF

clone size: few
J gene: TRBJ1-2
D gene: NA
CDR3 length: 14
V gene: TRBV6-5
CDR3 DNA: TGTGCCAGCAGTTACTCGCGGGGGGCAAGTGGCTACACCTTC
CDR3 protein: CASSYSRGASGYTF

clone size: NA
J gene: TRBJ2-3
D gene: NA
CDR3 length: 17
V gene: TRBV2
CDR3 DNA: TGTGCCAGCAGGCAGGGACCCCCGGCCATCCCGCAATATACGCAGTATTTT
CDR3 protein: CASRQGPPAIPQYTQYF

clone size: NA
J gene: TRBJ2-1
D gene: NA
CDR3 length: 12
V gene: TRBV11-2
CDR3 DNA: TGTGCCAGCAGCCCCCCGGTAAATGAGCAGTTCTTC
CDR3 protein: CASSPPVNEQFF

clone size: NA
J gene: TRBJ2-2
D gene: NA
CDR3 length: 13
V gene: TRBV18
CDR3 DNA: TGTGCCAGCTCAGAAAGGGACACCGGGGAGCTGTTTTTT
CDR3 protein: CASSERDTGELFF

clone size: NA
J gene: TRBJ2-7
D gene: NA
CDR3 length: 15
V gene: TRBV4-1
CDR3 DNA: TGCGCCAGCAGCCCAAATGCCGTCATAACCTACGAGCAGTACTTC
CDR3 protein: CASSPNAVITYEQYF

clone size: NA
J gene: TRBJ1-1
D gene: TRBD1
CDR3 length: 15
V gene: TRBV7-9
CDR3 DNA: TGTGCCAGCAGCTTAGGAGGGACAGTCAACACTGAAGCTTTCTTT
CDR3 protein: CASSLGGTVNTEAFF

clone size: NA
J gene: TRBJ2-1
D gene: TRBD2
CDR3 length: 14
V gene: TRBV6-5
CDR3 DNA: TGTGCCAGCAGTCCACGGGAGGGCCCCAATCAGCAGTTCTTC
CDR3 protein: CASSPREGPNQQFF

clone size: NA
J gene: TRBJ1-1
D gene: NA
CDR3 length: 13
V gene: TRBV15
CDR3 DNA: TGTGCCACCAGCAGAGTTTTGGGCGCTGAAGCTTTCTTT
CDR3 protein: CATSRVLGAEAFF

clone size: NA
J gene: TRBJ1-5
D gene: NA
CDR3 length: 16
V gene: TRBV18
CDR3 DNA: TGTGCCAGCTCACCCAAGACGGGGGGTAGCAATCAGCCCCAGCATTTT
CDR3 protein: CASSPKTGGSNQPQHF

clone size: NA
J gene: TRBJ2-1
D gene: TRBD2
CDR3 length: 17
V gene: TRBV5-1
CDR3 DNA: TGCGCCAGCAGCTTTGAGGGACTAGCAGCTTCCTACAATGAGCAGTTCTTC
CDR3 protein: CASSFEGLAASYNEQFF

clone size: NA
J gene: TRBJ1-2
D gene: NA
CDR3 length: 14
V gene: TRBV5-1
CDR3 DNA: TGCGCCAGCAGCCACCCAGACTCTAACTATGGCTACACCTTC
CDR3 protein: CASSHPDSNYGYTF

clone size: NA
J gene: TRBJ2-1
D gene: NA
CDR3 length: 11
V gene: TRBV19
CDR3 DNA: TGTGCCAGTGGGGCTTGGTGGGAGCAGTTCTTC
CDR3 protein: CASGAWWEQFF

clone size: once
J gene: TRBJ2-5
D gene: TRBD1
CDR3 length: 15
V gene: TRBV2
CDR3 DNA: TGTGCCAGCAGCGCCCGGGACAGGGGGCCGGAGACCCAGTACTTC
CDR3 protein: CASSARDRGPETQYF

clone size: once
J gene: TRBJ2-7
D gene: NA
CDR3 length: 16
V gene: TRBV21-1
CDR3 DNA: TGTGCCAGCAGCAAAGAGGCCTATAGCGGGGTCGACGAGCAGTACTTC
CDR3 protein: CASSKEAYSGVDEQYF

clone size: NA
J gene: TRBJ1-4
D gene: NA
CDR3 length: 16
V gene: TRBV10-3
CDR3 DNA: TGTGCCATCAGCCGGACGGCCGTTGCAACTAATGAAAAACTGTTTTTT
CDR3 protein: CAISRTAVATNEKLFF

clone size: NA
J gene: TRBJ1-2
D gene: NA
CDR3 length: 16
V gene: TRBV6-2/TRBV6-3
CDR3 DNA: TGTGCCAGCAGTTACTCGACTAGGGGAATCTACTATGGCTACACCTTC
CDR3 protein: CASSYSTRGIYYGYTF